This entry is about one T cell receptor beta chain. This entry belongs to a study of blood T cell repertoires in COVID-19. About the research overall: Some COVID-19 samples were acute and others convalescent; all came from the United States, Italy and Spain. From T cells, B-cell-depleted T cells, or PBMCs came the material, which was cDNA or gDNA.

The length of the CDR3 is 16 residues. In germline, CDR1 is SEHNR, CDR2 FQNEAQ (reference sequence). J was trimmed by 5 bases and V by 1 base; bases with no gene match: 8. In the original processing: Amplification from reference gene primers served as the basis for estimated nucleated cell counts. Profiling relied on immunoSEQ multiplex PCR, and the TCRdb table lists in-frame clones only, not all of them. V and J calls and clone size are those listed in that table; D and trimming were worked out from the DNA. The table has around 300,000 clones, 83% seen once. Sequencing was performed on peripheral blood. The chain carries TRBV7-9 and TRBJ1-5; 7 bases line up with TRBD1. This TCR was sampled from a woman in her fifties or sixties who had recovered from COVID-19. The DNA of the CDR3 is TGTGCCAGCAGCTTAGTGACAGGGAGAGCGGATCAGCCCCAGCATTTT. Amino acid sequence: CASSLVTGRADQPQHF. Combining the CDR3 with reference TRBV7-9 and TRBJ1-5 gives the whole variable domain DTGVSQNPRHKITKRGQNVTFRCDPISEHNRLYWYRQTLGQGPEFLTYFQNEAQLEKSRLLSDRFSAERPKGSFSTLEIQRTEQGDSAMYLCASSLVTGRADQPQHFGDGTRLSIL.